This T cell receptor (beta chain) emerged from a study of shared clonotypes between healthy human individuals. Per sorted-subset replicate PCR, input was approximately 210 ng DNA, representing around 30,000 T cell genomes. This table comes from immunoSEQ multiplex PCR, and its TCRdb copy is limited to in-frame clones, with some not included. The table has millions of clones, just over 90% seen once. The CDR3 is 16 amino acids. CDR1 is SGHAT, CDR2 FQNNGV, per germline. V lost 1 base, J lost 5 bases, and 7 bases stayed unmatched. Findings of the study overall: Though the depth was large, rarefaction showed that sorted-subset sequencing was incomplete.

Details on this clone: Its specificity is not known.

The J gene is TRBJ2-5, the V gene TRBV11-2, with 10 bases fitting TRBD2. Sequencing used naive CD4+ T cells sorted from blood. Subset noted: CD45RA+ positively selected. The TCR originated in a man aged 18 to 30 in good health. The DNA of the CDR3 is TGTGCCAGCAGCTTAGCTGCTAGCGGGAGCCGGGAGACCCAGTACTTC. As protein: CASSLAASGSRETQYF.